One sample yielded the 26 T cell receptor beta chains listed below, sequenced in a study of synovial regulatory T cells in juvenile arthritis (dated by TCRdb to 2013 to 2016). Receptor amplification or capture employed the immunoSEQ multiplex PCR assay. Here the immuneACCESS table is served through TCRdb, limited to in-frame sequences with V and J called. Missing clones are a known gap in these copies; in checked studies unresolved V genes cover under half, and the rest lacks a known reason. The data table for this sample lists roughly 9,100 clones. The top ten hold 0.72% of the sample. Sequencing was performed on Treg cells from blood. Read against the paper, the sample's cell subset or site label means: remaining (HLA-DR-negative) circulating blood Treg cells. All receptors come from a donor aged 2-30 years with juvenile idiopathic arthritis.

The V gene is TRBV10-3, the J gene TRBJ2-7; the D call from TCRdb, TRBD2, cannot be confirmed without DNA. From germline, CDR1 is ENHRY and CDR2 SYGVKD. The CDR3 runs 13 residues. The entry carries no DNA sequence. This chain's CDR3 is CATRLAGGWEQYF.

The V and J genes are TRBV29-1 and TRBJ1-2; TCRdb calls TRBD1, which cannot be checked without DNA. The germline CDR1 and CDR2 sequences are SQVTM and ANQGSEA. The CDR3 sequence is 12 residues long. No DNA accompanies this entry. CDR3 amino acids: CSARDKAYGYTF.

The rearrangement links TRBV10-3 to TRBJ2-1; TCRdb designates TRBD2, a call that cannot be tested without DNA. The CDR3 runs 17 residues. No nucleotide data were recorded. The germline CDR1 and CDR2 sequences are ENHRY and SYGVKD. The CDR3: CAISESAGGSSYNEQFF.

The rearrangement uses TRBV4-1 and TRBJ1-4. Germline CDR1 reads MGHRA; CDR2 reads YSYEKL. The CDR3 extends over 16 amino acids. No coding sequence is recorded. CDR3 protein: CASSQVAGQRSEKLFF.

The chain employs TRBV11-2 and TRBJ2-3; the D call of TRBD2 rests on TCRdb alone, since no DNA is present to check it. This CDR3 is 11 amino acids long. DNA is not recorded here. Germline CDR1 is SGHAT and CDR2 is FQNNGV. CDR3 protein: CASSFADTQYF.

The chain uses TRBV7-3 and TRBJ1-2; the TCRdb D gene call, TRBD1, has no DNA to confirm it. The CDR3 has 11 residues. The DNA sequence is not available. Germline CDR1 reads SGHTA; CDR2 reads FQGTGA. CDR3: CASSGVYGYTF.

The chain carries TRBV7-2 and TRBJ2-1. This CDR3 has 11 residues. Nucleotide data are not available. The germline CDR1 and CDR2 sequences are SGHTA and FQGNSA. The CDR3 region is CASSLRNEQFF.

The V and J genes are TRBV19 and TRBJ2-5; TCRdb indicates TRBD2, and absent DNA this call remains unverified. The CDR3 runs to 13 residues. The nucleotide record is missing. CDR1 is LNHDA, CDR2 SQIVND, per germline (reference sequence). CDR3 loop: CASSPRGGETQYF.

This chain uses TRBV5-8 with TRBJ1-2; no DNA is available, so the TRBD1 call from TCRdb remains unchecked. CDR3 size: 13 residues. Only the protein is available. Germline V lookup: CDR1 SGHTS, CDR2 YDEGEE. This CDR3 reads CASRRDRGYGYTF. The whole variable domain, remainder taken from reference TRBV5-8 and TRBJ1-2, is EAGVTQSPTHLIKTRGQQATLRCSPISGHTSVYWYQQALGLGLQFLLWYDEGEERNRGNFPPRFSGRQFPNYSSELNVNALELEDSALYLCASRRDRGYGYTFGSGTRLTVV.

In terms of frequency, this clone is medium-sized (0.01 to 0.1%). The chain recombines TRBV30 with TRBJ2-2; with no DNA, the TCRdb D assignment of TRBD1 cannot be verified. Germline assignment: CDR1 GTSNPN and CDR2 SVGIG (reference sequence). This CDR3 contains 17 residues. DNA is not recorded here. Here the CDR3 reads CAWDTGRWGLNTGELFF.

This chain joins TRBV7-2 and TRBJ1-4; TCRdb gives TRBD1 as the D gene, but with no DNA this cannot be confirmed. In germline, CDR1 is SGHTA, CDR2 FQGNSA. This CDR3 contains 15 residues. The nucleotide record is missing. The chain's CDR3 is CASSWRTGALEKLFF.

The chain uses TRBV6-6 and TRBJ2-1; TCRdb outputs TRBD1, but without DNA this stays unchecked. This CDR3 comprises 14 residues. No DNA sequence was recorded. Germline V CDR1 and CDR2: MNHNY, SVGAGI (reference sequence). CDR3 amino acids: CASSYRTGYNEQFF.

This sequence joins TRBV7-2 and TRBJ2-7; the D call from TCRdb, TRBD2, cannot be confirmed without DNA. The CDR3 runs 14 residues. The protein alone is recorded here. Per germline, CDR1 SGHTA and CDR2 FQGNSA. The CDR3: CASSLAGEYYEQYF.

V gene TRBV28 combines with J gene TRBJ1-1; TCRdb's assignment of TRBD1 cannot be checked, as there is no DNA. Germline V gene lookup returns CDR1 MDHEN and CDR2 SYDVKM. The CDR3 length is 13 residues. The DNA is unrecorded. This chain's CDR3 is CASSPHSGTEAFF.

V and J are TRBV19 and TRBJ1-1; TCRdb reports TRBD1, a call that lacks DNA to check it against. The CDR3 contains 13 residues. DNA for this receptor is not on file. Germline CDR1 reads LNHDA; CDR2 reads SQIVND (reference sequence). The CDR3: CASSIVGPTEAFF.

This chain joins TRBV19 and TRBJ1-2. CDR3 length equals 13 residues. DNA for this receptor is not on file. Per the germline V gene, CDR1 is LNHDA and CDR2 is SQIVND (reference sequence). The CDR3: CASSIEGSYGYTF.

CDR3 sequence: CASSLTSGVRHEQYF. The V gene is TRBV7-2, the J gene TRBJ2-7; the TRBD2 assignment by TCRdb is unverifiable without DNA. The length of the CDR3 is 15 residues. There is no recorded DNA. CDR1 and CDR2 (germline): SGHTA, FQGNSA. The full variable domain, completed using reference TRBV7-2 and TRBJ2-7, is GAGVSQSPSNKVTEKGKDVELRCDPISGHTALYWYRQSLGQGLEFLIYFQGNSAPDKSGLPSDRFSAERTGGSVSTLTIQRTQQEDSAVYLCASSLTSGVRHEQYFGPGTRLTVT.

The V call is TRBV7-6, the J call TRBJ2-1; TCRdb proposes TRBD1, but this gene call is untestable without DNA. The germline V gene has CDR1 SGHVS and CDR2 FNYEAQ. The CDR3 extends over 16 amino acids. The DNA sequence is not available. The CDR3 here is CASSLAGALSYNEQFF.

The CDR3 here is CASSSSGTEAFF. V gene TRBV5-1 combines with J gene TRBJ1-1. This CDR3 has 12 amino acids. Only the protein is available. Germline-derived CDR1 and CDR2 are SGHRS and YFSETQ.

The genes are TRBV5-4 and TRBJ1-1; TCRdb's D call of TRBD1 is untestable without DNA. The length of the CDR3 is 13 residues. The DNA is not on file. Germline assignment: CDR1 SGHNT and CDR2 YYREEE (reference sequence). CDR3: CASINQGAVEAFF.

V is TRBV10-2 and J is TRBJ1-5. The length of the CDR3 is 14 residues. Only the protein is on record. CDR1 and CDR2 from the germline V gene are WSHSY and SAAADI. The CDR3 loop reads CASSRAGYDQPQHF.

V gene TRBV4-3 combines with J gene TRBJ1-1. Germline loops: CDR1 LGHNA, CDR2 YSLEER. CDR3 length: 14 residues. Only the protein is on record. The CDR3 loop is CASNWRGVNTEAFF.

The genes are TRBV5-5 and TRBJ2-5; TCRdb proposes TRBD2, but this gene call is untestable without DNA. Germline V gene lookup returns CDR1 SGHKS and CDR2 YYEKEE (reference sequence). The CDR3 runs 14 residues. No DNA was logged. CDR3 loop: CASSLAGVGETQYF.

This rearrangement joins TRBV7-9 to TRBJ2-1; the TRBD1 assignment by TCRdb is unverifiable without DNA. CDR1 is SEHNR and CDR2 is FQNEAQ in the germline V gene (reference sequence). The CDR3 contains 17 residues. The DNA sequence is not available. The CDR3 loop reads CASSLGGLGTGTNEQFF.

The rearrangement uses TRBV7-2 and TRBJ2-2; the TCRdb D gene call, TRBD1, has no DNA to confirm it. The germline V gene encodes CDR1 SGHTA and CDR2 FQGNSA. The CDR3 extends over 14 amino acids. Nucleotide data are not available. CDR3 in amino acids: CASSFQTITGELFF.

CDR3 sequence: CASSSPTGHTEAFF. V gene TRBV5-5 combines with J gene TRBJ1-1; TCRdb names TRBD1, which stays unverified in the absence of DNA. This CDR3 has 14 residues. No DNA has been recorded. Germline CDR1 reads SGHKS; CDR2 reads YYEKEE (reference sequence).